A single count supports the clone carrying this T cell receptor (beta chain). It was with 60 Vbeta and 13 Jbeta primers that the PCR ran. Measured with immunoSEQ multiplex PCR; TCRdb has only the in-frame clones, and not every one. The sample contains about 120,000 clones, roughly 80% of which appear only once. These data originate in a study of cytomegalovirus exposure and HLA in healthy donors. CDR3 length: 15 residues. CDR1 and CDR2 from the germline V gene are MNHEY and SMNVEV (reference sequence). Trimming left V 1 base short and J 2 bases short, with 10 bases between. Sequencing was carried out using PBMCs. The sequence came from a woman aged 25 to 45 in good health and CMV-seropositive. The chain combines TRBV27 with TRBJ2-3, with D maybe TRBD2 (6 bases). DNA of the CDR3: TGTGCCAGCAGTTTATGGGGGACTCCCACAGATACGCAGTATTTT. Its protein product is CASSLWGTPTDTQYF.